Following are 32 T cell receptor beta chains from one sample sequenced in a study of T cell responses to AZD1222 COVID-19 vaccine. Clones were read by immunoSEQ multiplex PCR, and TCRdb kept only the in-frame ones, dropping some. The data show around 46,000 clones, with 89% seen just once and roughly 5.3% held by the top ten. The sample consisted of peripheral blood, taken 28 days after the second AZD1222 dose. All receptors derive from an adult who received the AZD1222 COVID-19 vaccine.

This clone has more than one count but fewer than ten. This rearrangement joins TRBV19 to TRBJ1-1, with 10 nucleotides matching TRBD1. From germline, CDR1 is LNHDA and CDR2 SQIVND (reference sequence). V lost 4 bases to trimming and J lost 1 base; unmatched junction nucleotides: 6. CDR3 length equals 16 residues. The CDR3 region has the DNA TGTGCCAGTAGTAGGGGACAGGGGTTTAGGAACACTGAAGCTTTCTTT. This codes for CASSRGQGFRNTEAFF.

V and J are TRBV7-2 and TRBJ2-7; no reliable D call. Germline V CDR1 and CDR2: SGHTA, FQGNSA. V was pared by 8 bases and J by 5 bases, with 19 bases between. This CDR3 has 14 amino acids. Here the CDR3 reads CASADWTSVDEQYF. The DNA for the CDR3 is TGTGCCAGCGCTGACTGGACGAGTGTGGACGAGCAGTACTTC.

The genes are TRBV12-3 or TRBV12-4 and TRBJ2-7; D is unclear. V lost 2 bases and J 3 bases, leaving 8 bases between the germline ends. This CDR3 is 13 amino acids long. The CDR3 nucleotides read TGTGCCAGCAGTTTAAGGCAGAACTACGAGCAGTACTTC. It encodes CASSLRQNYEQYF.

This clone showed up just once. The chain has TRBV2 and TRBJ1-5; D not resolved. This CDR3 region has 14 residues. V was pared by 3 bases and J by 6 bases, with 12 bases between. Germline assignment: CDR1 SNHLY and CDR2 FYNNEI. This chain's CDR3 is CASSEDRGTQPQHF. The CDR3 nucleotides read TGTGCCAGCAGTGAGGATAGAGGTACTCAGCCCCAGCATTTT.

In its sample, this clone was seen once. This chain uses TRBV4-2 with TRBJ2-3; the match to TRBD2 covers 13 bases. The CDR3 sequence is 19 residues long. Germline CDR1 LGHNA, CDR2 YNFKEQ. The J segment lost 3 bases and the V segment lost 6 bases, leaving 15 bases of the junction unmatched. The CDR3 spells CASSPDFTSGRAATDTQYF. The CDR3 coding sequence is TGTGCCAGCAGTCCCGATTTTACTAGCGGGAGGGCAGCAACAGATACGCAGTATTTT.

This chain joins TRBV19 and TRBJ2-1; possible D gene TRBD2, 6 bases. The ends were cut back, 3 bases at V and 2 bases at J, with 11 bases in the middle. CDR3 length: 15 residues. Germline V lookup: CDR1 LNHDA, CDR2 SQIVND (reference sequence). The DNA of the CDR3 is TGTGCCAGTAGTATGGACTATCGGGCCTACAATGAGCAGTTCTTC. Translation: CASSMDYRAYNEQFF.

In this sample, this clone turned up a few times. The chain has TRBV11-3 and TRBJ2-7, with D possibly TRBD2 on 7 matching bases. From germline, CDR1 is SGHNT and CDR2 YENEEA. V gave up 5 bases and J gave up 5 bases, with 19 bases separating them. This CDR3 is built from 15 residues. This CDR3 reads CASSPRGGKRNEQYF. Written as DNA, the CDR3 is TGTGCCAGCAGCCCGAGGGGGGGCAAGCGGAACGAGCAGTACTTC.

The chain combines TRBV27 with TRBJ2-7; possibly TRBD2 for D (5 bases). This CDR3 is built from 16 residues. Germline CDR1 is MNHEY and CDR2 is SMNVEV (reference sequence). Trimming shortened V by 6 bases and J by 1 base, and 19 bases separated the two germline ends. The CDR3 here is CASRMSGSFGSYEQYF. The CDR3 DNA reads TGTGCCAGCAGAATGAGTGGGAGTTTCGGGTCCTACGAGCAGTACTTC.

The chain joins TRBV15 to TRBJ2-7; D is perhaps TRBD1 (5 bases). Germline assignment: CDR1 LNHNV and CDR2 YYDKDF (reference sequence). V was pared by 1 base and J by 4 bases, with 11 bases between. The CDR3 runs to 14 residues. In DNA, the CDR3 is TGTGCCACCAGCAGAGGGCAGGGAATATACGAGCAGTACTTC. Its translation: CATSRGQGIYEQYF.

The chain combines TRBV5-1 with TRBJ2-3, with D possibly matching TRBD1 (5 bases). This CDR3 is built from 14 residues. Trimming took off 5 bases at V and 0 bases at J, with 10 bases between the two ends. Germline CDR1 reads SGHRS; CDR2 reads YFSETQ. The CDR3 loop reads CASRNDRSTDTQYF. CDR3 coding DNA: TGCGCCAGCAGGAACGACAGAAGCACAGATACGCAGTATTTT.

This chain joins TRBV6-5 and TRBJ2-7; 11 bases are a match to TRBD2. From germline, CDR1 is MNHEY and CDR2 SVGAGI. This CDR3 region has 15 residues. The ends lost 4 bases at V and 3 bases at J; junction bases unmatched: 5. In nucleotides, the CDR3 is TGTGCCAGCAGTTCGACTAGCGGGATGAACTACGAGCAGTACTTC. As protein: CASSSTSGMNYEQYF.

J is TRBJ1-3 and V is TRBV19; possible D gene TRBD1, 5 bases. Germline loops: CDR1 LNHDA, CDR2 SQIVND (reference sequence). V dropped 5 bases and J dropped 9 bases, with 11 bases sitting between them. The CDR3 is 12 residues long. The CDR3 DNA reads as TGTGCCAGTAGTCCTGAGAGGGGCACCATATATTTT. Translating gives CASSPERGTIYF.

This clone was seen only a few times. The V and J genes are TRBV4-2 and TRBJ2-2, with 12 bases matching TRBD2. The CDR3 has 19 amino acids. With V trimmed by 1 base and J by 6 bases, 12 bases remained unmatched. CDR1 is LGHNA, CDR2 YNFKEQ, per germline. The CDR3 nucleotides are TGTGCCAGCAGCCAAGCCCTCTCTAGCGGGAGGGCCTCAGCCGGGGAGCTGTTTTTT. This gives the protein CASSQALSSGRASAGELFF.

V gene TRBV2 combines with J gene TRBJ2-3, with D uncertain. V was pared by 9 bases and J by 0 bases, with 7 bases between. CDR3 size: 12 residues. CDR1 and CDR2 from the germline V gene are SNHLY and FYNNEI. The CDR3 nucleotides are TGTGCCAGTCTTCGGAGCACAGATACGCAGTATTTT. It translates to CASLRSTDTQYF.

The chain carries TRBV28 and TRBJ2-7, with a weak D call TRBD1 (6 bases). This CDR3 contains 15 residues. Per germline, CDR1 MDHEN and CDR2 SYDVKM. With 7 bases removed from V and 1 base from J, the gap between germline ends came to 17 bases. The CDR3 here is CASTVVRGRSYEQYF. The CDR3 DNA reads as TGTGCCAGCACCGTTGTCAGGGGTAGGTCCTACGAGCAGTACTTC. The entire variable domain, with the rest obtained from reference TRBV28 and TRBJ2-7, is as follows: DVKVTQSSRYLVKRTGEKVFLECVQDMDHENMFWYRQDPGLGLRLIYFSYDVKMKEKGDIPEGYSVSREKKERFSLILESASTNQTSMYLCASTVVRGRSYEQYFGPGTRLTVT.

This chain uses TRBV2 with TRBJ2-5; D ambiguous. The germline V gene has CDR1 SNHLY and CDR2 FYNNEI. The CDR3 loop spans 13 amino acids. Between the trimmed V and J ends, which lost 4 bases and 2 bases, there was a span of 8 bases. For the CDR3, the DNA is TGTGCCAGCAGTGGAAGGAGACAAGAGACCCAGTACTTC. Protein sequence: CASSGRRQETQYF.

The genes are TRBV7-2 and TRBJ1-2; 10 bases fit TRBD1. Germline lookup yields CDR1 SGHTA and CDR2 FQGNSA. V lost 3 bases, J lost 0 bases, and 7 bases stayed unmatched. This CDR3 has 17 amino acids. The CDR3 sequence is CASSLGTGAYSNYGYTF. CDR3 in DNA: TGTGCCAGCAGCTTGGGGACAGGGGCGTATTCTAACTATGGCTACACCTTC.

This clone appeared a single time. The chain employs TRBV2 and TRBJ2-7; 9 bases align to TRBD1. CDR3 length: 14 residues. The germline V gene has CDR1 SNHLY and CDR2 FYNNEI. Losses at the gene ends were 6 bases for V and 4 bases for J; bases not matched to a gene: 7. The CDR3 sequence: CASRRGQGSYEQYF. Written as DNA, the CDR3 is TGTGCCAGCAGACGTGGACAGGGGTCGTACGAGCAGTACTTC.

This chain joins TRBV19 and TRBJ2-2, with 12 bases identical to TRBD1. This CDR3 has 16 residues. The V segment lost 7 bases and the J segment 6 bases; nucleotides outside the gene matches: 9. Germline loops: CDR1 LNHDA, CDR2 SQIVND (reference sequence). The CDR3 sequence is CASNSPGQGAPGELFF. In nucleotides, the CDR3 is TGTGCCAGTAACTCTCCGGGACAGGGGGCGCCCGGGGAGCTGTTTTTT.

The rearrangement links TRBV9 to TRBJ2-1; D unclear. The CDR3 runs to 15 residues. V shed 4 bases and J shed 8 bases, with 19 bases lying between them. CDR1 and CDR2 from the germline V gene are SGDLS and YYNGEE. In DNA, the CDR3 is TGTGCCAGCAGCCCCACCGGGCGCCTGGTCGATGAGCAGTTCTTC. Its translation is CASSPTGRLVDEQFF.

Here the CDR3 reads CATSRDQSPIYNYGYTF. DNA of the CDR3: TGTGCCACCAGCAGAGACCAGTCCCCAATCTATAACTATGGCTACACCTTC. V gene TRBV15 combines with J gene TRBJ1-2; no firm D call. This CDR3 contains 17 residues. Trimming removed 0 bases at V and 1 base at J, with 15 bases between. Germline CDR1 LNHNV, CDR2 YYDKDF (reference sequence).

The chain carries TRBV7-9 and TRBJ2-7; 14 bases line up with TRBD2. The CDR3 spans 13 residues. Germline V gene data show CDR1 as SEHNR and CDR2 as FQNEAQ (reference sequence). Losses at the gene ends were 8 bases for V and 7 bases for J; bases not matched to a gene: 4. The CDR3 DNA reads as TGTGCCAGCGGACTAGCGGGAGGTGAAGAGCAGTACTTC. This sequence encodes CASGLAGGEEQYF.

The V call is TRBV4-2, the J call TRBJ2-4, with unresolved D. V was pared by 0 bases and J by 0 bases, with 12 bases between. Germline V gives CDR1 LGHNA, CDR2 YNFKEQ. This CDR3 has 17 amino acids. CDR3 in DNA: TGTGCCAGCAGCCAAGATCGTCTAGTGCTAGCCAAAAACATTCAGTACTTC. Encoded protein: CASSQDRLVLAKNIQYF.

The genes are TRBV4-3 and TRBJ1-6; 12 bases are shared with TRBD1. Germline CDR1 is LGHNA and CDR2 is YSLEER. The CDR3 is made up of 15 amino acids. V was pared by 5 bases and J by 7 bases, with 3 bases of the junction left unmatched. The CDR3 DNA sequence: TGCGCCAGCAGCAGGGACAGGGGGCGGAATTCACCCCTCCACTTT. Translation: CASSRDRGRNSPLHF.

This clone was seen a few times. The chain employs TRBV4-1 and TRBJ1-1; D not certain. The length of the CDR3 is 14 residues. The germline V gene encodes CDR1 MGHRA and CDR2 YSYEKL. Trimming left V 4 bases short and J 4 bases short, with 13 bases between. Here the CDR3 reads CASSLKMGGTEAFF. The CDR3 DNA is TGCGCCAGCAGCCTTAAAATGGGAGGCACTGAAGCTTTCTTT.

This chain connects TRBV2 to TRBJ1-2, with 7 bases lining up with TRBD1. This CDR3 comprises 14 residues. V dropped 5 bases and J dropped 2; count of bases not matched to a gene: 5. CDR1 and CDR2 (germline): SNHLY, FYNNEI. The CDR3 reads CASSLDRANYGYTF. As DNA, the CDR3 is TGTGCCAGCAGTCTAGACAGGGCGAACTATGGCTACACCTTC.

The V and J genes are TRBV27 and TRBJ2-2, with D possibly being TRBD1 (6 bases). V lost 10 bases, J lost 0 bases, and 9 bases lay in between. The CDR3 consists of 13 residues. Germline CDR1 MNHEY, CDR2 SMNVEV (reference sequence). CDR3 in DNA: TGTGCCACAGGACAGCCGAACACCGGGGAGCTGTTTTTT. Residues: CATGQPNTGELFF.

The chain uses TRBV19 and TRBJ1-6; maybe TRBD1 (5 bases). This CDR3 has 14 amino acids. Deletions cut 5 bases from V and 9 bases from J, with 14 bases between. Germline lookup yields CDR1 LNHDA and CDR2 SQIVND (reference sequence). CDR3 nucleotide sequence: TGTGCCAGTAGTTGGGGCAGGGAGGGTTCACCCCTCCACTTT. It translates to CASSWGREGSPLHF.

The chain joins TRBV5-1 to TRBJ1-2; D is perhaps TRBD1 (6 bases). The length of the CDR3 is 15 residues. CDR1 and CDR2 (germline): SGHRS, YFSETQ. V was clipped by 3 bases and J by 1 base, with 13 bases between them. This CDR3 reads CASSSRDTRNYGYTF. DNA of the CDR3: TGCGCCAGCAGCTCTCGGGACACCCGTAACTATGGCTACACCTTC.

This chain connects TRBV6-5 to TRBJ1-2, with 7 bases matching TRBD1. With V trimmed by 6 bases and J by 4 bases, 5 bases remained unmatched. The CDR3 is 13 amino acids. The germline V gene has CDR1 MNHEY and CDR2 SVGAGI. The CDR3 DNA reads as TGTGCCAGCAGCCAGGGGGTTGGCTATGGCTACACCTTC. Protein sequence: CASSQGVGYGYTF.

The chain joins TRBV7-9 to TRBJ1-4; D is uncertain. The CDR3 has 16 amino acids. Germline V lookup: CDR1 SEHNR, CDR2 FQNEAQ (reference sequence). Trimming stripped 1 base from V and 4 bases from J, with 13 bases between. The chain's CDR3 is CASSLGPQRHNEKLFF. Written as DNA, the CDR3 is TGTGCCAGCAGCTTAGGGCCCCAAAGACATAATGAAAAACTGTTTTTT.

This chain joins TRBV28 and TRBJ1-4; D is unresolved. Trimming removed 3 bases from V and 8 bases from J, with 7 bases in between. The CDR3 length is 12 residues. CDR1 is MDHEN, CDR2 SYDVKM, per germline. CDR3 protein: CASSFFDEKLFF. As DNA, the CDR3 is TGTGCCAGCAGTTTTTTCGACGAAAAACTGTTTTTT.